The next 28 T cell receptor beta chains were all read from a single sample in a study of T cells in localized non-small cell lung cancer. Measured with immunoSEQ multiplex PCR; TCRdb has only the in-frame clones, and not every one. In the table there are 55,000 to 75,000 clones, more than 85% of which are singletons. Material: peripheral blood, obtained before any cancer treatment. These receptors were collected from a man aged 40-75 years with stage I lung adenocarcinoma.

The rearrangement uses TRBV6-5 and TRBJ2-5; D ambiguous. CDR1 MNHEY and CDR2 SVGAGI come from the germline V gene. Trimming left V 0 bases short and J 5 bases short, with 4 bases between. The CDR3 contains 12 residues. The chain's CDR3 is CASSYSRETQYF. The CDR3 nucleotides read TGTGCCAGCAGTTACTCGCGGGAGACCCAGTACTTC.

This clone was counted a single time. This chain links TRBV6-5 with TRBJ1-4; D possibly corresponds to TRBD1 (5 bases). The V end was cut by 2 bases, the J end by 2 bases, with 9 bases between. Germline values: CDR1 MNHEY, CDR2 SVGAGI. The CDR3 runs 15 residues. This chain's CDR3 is CASSYQSGTNEKLFF. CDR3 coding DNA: TGTGCCAGCAGTTACCAGTCAGGGACTAATGAAAAACTGTTTTTT.

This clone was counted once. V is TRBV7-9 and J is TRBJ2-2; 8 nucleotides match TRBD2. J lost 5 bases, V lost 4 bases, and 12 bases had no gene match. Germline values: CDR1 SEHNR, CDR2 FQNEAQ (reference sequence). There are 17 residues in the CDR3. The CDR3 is CASSYAKGLAGTGELFF. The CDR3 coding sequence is TGTGCCAGCAGCTATGCCAAAGGGCTAGCGGGTACCGGGGAGCTGTTTTTT.

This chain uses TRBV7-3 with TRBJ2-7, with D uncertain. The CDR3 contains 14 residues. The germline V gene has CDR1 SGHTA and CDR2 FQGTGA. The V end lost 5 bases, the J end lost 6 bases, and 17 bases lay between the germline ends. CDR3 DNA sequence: TGTGCCAGCAGCCCGGGCCCAACGGTCGGCGAGCAGTACTTC. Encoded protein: CASSPGPTVGEQYF.

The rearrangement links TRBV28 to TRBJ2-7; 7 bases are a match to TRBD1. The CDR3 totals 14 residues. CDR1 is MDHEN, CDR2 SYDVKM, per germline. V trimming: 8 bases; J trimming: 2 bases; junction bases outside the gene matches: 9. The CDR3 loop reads CASSRDSTTYEQYF. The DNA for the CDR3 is TGTGCCAGCTCCCGGGACAGTACTACCTACGAGCAGTACTTC.

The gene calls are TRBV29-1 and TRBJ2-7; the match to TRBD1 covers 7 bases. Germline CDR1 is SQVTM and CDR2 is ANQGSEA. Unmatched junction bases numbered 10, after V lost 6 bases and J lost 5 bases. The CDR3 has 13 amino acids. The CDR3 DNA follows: TGCAGCGTGCGACCGACAGGGAAAAACGAGCAGTACTTC. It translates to CSVRPTGKNEQYF.

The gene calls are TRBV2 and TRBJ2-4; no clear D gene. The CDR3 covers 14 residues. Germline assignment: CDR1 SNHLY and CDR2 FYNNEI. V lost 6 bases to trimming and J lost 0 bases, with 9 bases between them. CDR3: CASRKDVAKNIQYF. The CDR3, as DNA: TGTGCCAGCAGGAAAGACGTAGCCAAAAACATTCAGTACTTC.

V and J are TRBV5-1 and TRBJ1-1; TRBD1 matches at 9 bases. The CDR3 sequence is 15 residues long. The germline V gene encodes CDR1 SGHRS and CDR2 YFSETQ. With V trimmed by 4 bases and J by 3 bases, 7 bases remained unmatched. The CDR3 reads CASSPGTGKDTEAFF. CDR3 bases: TGCGCCAGCAGCCCGGGGACAGGGAAGGACACTGAAGCTTTCTTT.

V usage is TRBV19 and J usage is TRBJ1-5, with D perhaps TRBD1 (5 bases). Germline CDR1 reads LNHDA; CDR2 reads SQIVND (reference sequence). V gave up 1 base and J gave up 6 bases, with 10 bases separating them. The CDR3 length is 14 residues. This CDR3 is CASSIAWGSQPQHF. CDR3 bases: TGTGCCAGTAGTATAGCTTGGGGGTCTCAGCCCCAGCATTTT.

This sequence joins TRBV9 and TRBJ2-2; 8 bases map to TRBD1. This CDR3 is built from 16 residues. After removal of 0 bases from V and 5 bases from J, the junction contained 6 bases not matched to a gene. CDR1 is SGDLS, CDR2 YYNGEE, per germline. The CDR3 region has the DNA TGTGCCAGCAGCGTAGGAGGACAGGGTCGTACCGGGGAGCTGTTTTTT. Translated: CASSVGGQGRTGELFF.

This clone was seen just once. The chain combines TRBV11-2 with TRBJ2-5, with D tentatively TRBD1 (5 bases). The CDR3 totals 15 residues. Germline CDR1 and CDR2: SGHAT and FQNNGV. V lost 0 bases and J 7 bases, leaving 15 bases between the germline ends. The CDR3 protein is CASSLDPGSLGTQYF. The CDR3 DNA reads TGTGCCAGCAGCTTAGACCCAGGGTCCTTAGGGACCCAGTACTTC.

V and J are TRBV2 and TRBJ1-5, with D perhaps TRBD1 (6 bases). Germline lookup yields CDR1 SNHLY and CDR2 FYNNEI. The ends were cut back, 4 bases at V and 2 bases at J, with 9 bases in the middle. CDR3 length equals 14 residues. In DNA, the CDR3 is TGTGCCAGCAGTGGGGCAGGGGGCAATCAGCCCCAGCATTTT. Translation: CASSGAGGNQPQHF. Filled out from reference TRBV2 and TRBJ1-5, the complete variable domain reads EPEVTQTPSHQVTQMGQEVILRCVPISNHLYFYWYRQILGQKVEFLVSFYNNEISEKSEIFDDQFSVERPDGSNFTLKIRSTKLEDSAMYFCASSGAGGNQPQHFGDGTRLSIL.

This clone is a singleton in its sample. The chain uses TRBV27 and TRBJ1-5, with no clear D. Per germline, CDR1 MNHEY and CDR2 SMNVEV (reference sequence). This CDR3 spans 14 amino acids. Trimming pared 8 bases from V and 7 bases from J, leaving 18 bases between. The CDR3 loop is CASAGELTSQPQHF. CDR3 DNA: TGTGCCAGCGCCGGAGAACTCACGAGCCAGCCCCAGCATTTT.

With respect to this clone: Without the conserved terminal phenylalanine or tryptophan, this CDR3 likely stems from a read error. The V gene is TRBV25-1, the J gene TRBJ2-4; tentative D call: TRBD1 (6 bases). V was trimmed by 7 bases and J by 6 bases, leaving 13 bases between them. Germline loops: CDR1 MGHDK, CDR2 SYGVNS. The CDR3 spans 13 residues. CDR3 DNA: TGTGCCAGCACCTCGACAGGAGTAAACATTCAGTACTCC. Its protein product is CASTSTGVNIQYS.

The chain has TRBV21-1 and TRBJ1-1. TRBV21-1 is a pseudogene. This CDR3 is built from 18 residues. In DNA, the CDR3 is TGTGCCAGCAGCACCCTATTGAGGGGAGGGGCGATTAACACTGAAGCTTTCTTT. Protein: CASSTLLRGGAINTEAFF.

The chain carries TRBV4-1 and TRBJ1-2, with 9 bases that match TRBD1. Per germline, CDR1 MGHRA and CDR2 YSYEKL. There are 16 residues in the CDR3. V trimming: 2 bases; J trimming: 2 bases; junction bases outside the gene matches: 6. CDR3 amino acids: CASSQPRDRENYGYTF. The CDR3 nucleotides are TGCGCCAGCAGCCAACCCAGGGACAGGGAAAACTATGGCTACACCTTC.

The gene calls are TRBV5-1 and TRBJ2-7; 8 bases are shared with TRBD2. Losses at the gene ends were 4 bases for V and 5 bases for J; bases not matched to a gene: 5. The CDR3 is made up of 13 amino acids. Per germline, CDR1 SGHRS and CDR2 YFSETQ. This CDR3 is CASSPGLDNEQYF. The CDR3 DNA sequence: TGCGCCAGCAGCCCGGGACTAGACAACGAGCAGTACTTC.

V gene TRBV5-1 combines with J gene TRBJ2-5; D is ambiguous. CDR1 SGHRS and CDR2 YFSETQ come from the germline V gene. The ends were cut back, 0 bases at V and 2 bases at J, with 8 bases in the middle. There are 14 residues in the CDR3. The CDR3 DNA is TGCGCCAGCAGCTTGGCTCCTACTCAAGAGACCCAGTACTTC. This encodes CASSLAPTQETQYF.

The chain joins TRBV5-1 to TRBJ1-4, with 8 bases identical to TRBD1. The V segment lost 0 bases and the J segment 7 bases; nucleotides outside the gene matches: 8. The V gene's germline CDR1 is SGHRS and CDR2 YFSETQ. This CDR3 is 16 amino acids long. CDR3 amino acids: CASSLGGPGGSEKLFF. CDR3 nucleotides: TGCGCCAGCAGCTTGGGAGGGCCAGGGGGCAGTGAAAAACTGTTTTTT.

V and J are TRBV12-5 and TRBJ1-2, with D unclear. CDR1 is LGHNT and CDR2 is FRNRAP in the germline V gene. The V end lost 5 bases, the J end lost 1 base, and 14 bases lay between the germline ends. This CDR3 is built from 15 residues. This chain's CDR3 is CASGPPSPFNYGYTF. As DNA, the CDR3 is TGTGCTAGTGGTCCCCCGTCGCCCTTTAACTATGGCTACACCTTC.

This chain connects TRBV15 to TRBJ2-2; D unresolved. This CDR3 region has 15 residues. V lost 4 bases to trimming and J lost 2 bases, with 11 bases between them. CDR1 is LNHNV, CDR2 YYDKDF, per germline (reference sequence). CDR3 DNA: TGTGCCACCAGCAAGGAGAGCTTCAACACCGGGGAGCTGTTTTTT. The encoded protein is CATSKESFNTGELFF.

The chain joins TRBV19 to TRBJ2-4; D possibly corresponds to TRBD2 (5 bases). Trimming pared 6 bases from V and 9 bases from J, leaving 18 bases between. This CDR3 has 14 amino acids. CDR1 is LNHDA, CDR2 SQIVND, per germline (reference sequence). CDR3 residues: CASSLTSRSLIQYF. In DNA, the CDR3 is TGTGCCAGTAGCCTTACTAGTCGTAGCCTCATTCAGTACTTC. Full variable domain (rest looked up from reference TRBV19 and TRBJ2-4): DGGITQSPKYLFRKEGQNVTLSCEQNLNHDAMYWYRQDPGQGLRLIYYSQIVNDFQKGDIAEGYSVSREKKESFPLTVTSAQKNPTAFYLCASSLTSRSLIQYFGAGTRLSVL.

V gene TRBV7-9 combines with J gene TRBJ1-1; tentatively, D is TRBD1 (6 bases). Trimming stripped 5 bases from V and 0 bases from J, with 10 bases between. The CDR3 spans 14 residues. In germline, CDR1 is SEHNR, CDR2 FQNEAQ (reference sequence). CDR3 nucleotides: TGTGCCAGCAGCCGACAGGAGATGAACACTGAAGCTTTCTTT. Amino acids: CASSRQEMNTEAFF.

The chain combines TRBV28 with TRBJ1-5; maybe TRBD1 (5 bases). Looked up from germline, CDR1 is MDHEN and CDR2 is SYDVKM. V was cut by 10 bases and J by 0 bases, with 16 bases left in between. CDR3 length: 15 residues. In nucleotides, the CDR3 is TGTGCCACCTACCATGGGACGGATAGCAATCAGCCCCAGCATTTT. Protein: CATYHGTDSNQPQHF. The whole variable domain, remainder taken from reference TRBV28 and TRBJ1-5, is DVKVTQSSRYLVKRTGEKVFLECVQDMDHENMFWYRQDPGLGLRLIYFSYDVKMKEKGDIPEGYSVSREKKERFSLILESASTNQTSMYLCATYHGTDSNQPQHFGDGTRLSIL.

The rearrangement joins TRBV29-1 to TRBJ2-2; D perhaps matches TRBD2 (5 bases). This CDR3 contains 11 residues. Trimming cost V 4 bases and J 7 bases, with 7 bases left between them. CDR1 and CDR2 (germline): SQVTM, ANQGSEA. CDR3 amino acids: CSVVEGGELFF. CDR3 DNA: TGCAGCGTTGTAGAGGGCGGGGAGCTGTTTTTT.

The CDR3 reads CAWTISRQGVSNSPLHF. CDR3 DNA sequence: TGTGCCTGGACCATAAGCAGACAGGGAGTCTCTAATTCACCCCTCCACTTT. The gene calls are TRBV30 and TRBJ1-6; TRBD1 agrees at 7 bases. Germline CDR1 GTSNPN, CDR2 SVGIG (reference sequence). V lost 4 bases to trimming and J lost 6 bases; unmatched junction nucleotides: 15. The CDR3 consists of 17 residues.

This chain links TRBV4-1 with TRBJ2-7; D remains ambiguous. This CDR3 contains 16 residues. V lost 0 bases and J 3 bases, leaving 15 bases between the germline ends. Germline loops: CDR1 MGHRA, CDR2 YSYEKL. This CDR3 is CASSQDVGVRDYEQYF. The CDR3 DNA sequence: TGCGCCAGCAGCCAAGATGTCGGAGTGAGAGACTACGAGCAGTACTTC.

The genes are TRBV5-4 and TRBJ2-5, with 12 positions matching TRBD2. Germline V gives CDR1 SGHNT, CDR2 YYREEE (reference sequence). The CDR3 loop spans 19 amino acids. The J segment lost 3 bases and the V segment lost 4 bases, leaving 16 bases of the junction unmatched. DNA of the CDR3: TGTGCCAGCAGCACTCCCGGTGGACTAGCGGGACTGTCAGAAGAGACCCAGTACTTC. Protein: CASSTPGGLAGLSEETQYF.